The 29 T cell receptor beta chains presented below share a single source sample, sequenced in a study of regulatory T cells in long-lasting Graves disease. TCR beta libraries were built with iRepertoire HTBI primers and Arm-PCR of CDR3 regions. TCRdb passed the multiplex PCR reads through MiXCR, listing each CDR3 protein once. The top ten hold more than 15% of the sample, which has 400,000 to 500,000 distinct CDR3 sequences, about 14% seen once. Time point specified: newly diagnosed GD, antithyroid drugs for less than 3 months. RNA isolated from PBMCs was used to make the TCR library. The same sample was also used in a study of T cells in Graves' hyperthyroidism and ophthalmopathy.

This specimen consisted of peripheral blood mononuclear cells (PBMCs), obtained at new diagnosis, from a patient treated with antithyroid drugs. Receptors originate from a woman aged 50 to 60 with Graves disease.

For this clonotype: A much larger clone differs from this one at a single base, so this may be a read error. This sequence joins TRBV5-1 and TRBJ2-1; D uncertain. In germline, CDR1 is SGHRS, CDR2 YFSETQ. Trimming took off 3 bases at V and 6 bases at J, with 16 bases between the two ends. CDR3 length: 15 amino acids. The CDR3 is CASSSSGDPCNEQFF. Written as DNA, the CDR3 is TGCGCCAGCAGCTCCTCAGGAGACCCCTGCAATGAGCAGTTCTTC.

V is TRBV30 and J is TRBJ1-6, with D possibly TRBD1 on 5 matching bases. Germline-derived CDR1 and CDR2 are GTSNPN and SVGIG (reference sequence). The CDR3 sequence is 16 residues long. V was cut by 3 bases and J by 9 bases, with 21 bases left in between. This CDR3 is CAWRDLRALQRSPLHF. The CDR3 bases are TGTGCCTGGAGAGACCTCAGGGCCCTACAGCGTTCACCCCTCCACTTT.

This chain connects TRBV20-1 to TRBJ1-1, with 7 positions matching TRBD1. Germline assignment: CDR1 DFQATT and CDR2 SNEGSKA (reference sequence). This CDR3 has 14 residues. After removal of 2 bases from V and 7 bases from J, the junction contained 10 bases not matched to a gene. The CDR3 nucleotides are TGCAGTGCTAGAAGGGACAGCACGGTGGGTGAAGCTTTCTTT. Amino acid sequence: CSARRDSTVGEAFF.

This chain joins TRBV5-1 and TRBJ2-1; no reliable D call. The CDR3 sequence is 15 residues long. CDR1 is SGHRS, CDR2 YFSETQ, per germline. The V end lost 6 bases, the J end lost 4 bases, and 17 bases lay between the germline ends. CDR3 protein: CASTLSSDGYNEQFF. CDR3 coding DNA: TGCGCCAGCACCCTCTCAAGTGACGGTTACAATGAGCAGTTCTTC.

This clonotype was found many times. This chain joins TRBV28 and TRBJ2-1, with D unresolved. This CDR3 is 15 amino acids long. Trimming stripped 4 bases from V and 8 bases from J, with 18 bases between. Germline CDR1 is MDHEN and CDR2 is SYDVKM. The CDR3 coding sequence is TGTGCCAGCAGTTCCCCCCGGCCCTACTGGGATGAGCAGTTCTTC. Encoded protein: CASSSPRPYWDEQFF.

The CDR3 here is CSARGLAGDYNEQFF. In nucleotides, the CDR3 is TGCAGTGCTAGAGGACTAGCGGGAGACTACAATGAGCAGTTCTTC. The chain recombines TRBV20-1 with TRBJ2-1; 12 positions match TRBD2. Looked up from germline, CDR1 is DFQATT and CDR2 is SNEGSKA (reference sequence). The CDR3 has 15 residues. V trimming: 1 base; J trimming: 3 bases; junction bases outside the gene matches: 1.

The CDR3 coding sequence is TGTGCCAGCAGCTTATCGACAGGGGTAGCCAAAAACATTCAGTACTTC. Amino acid sequence: CASSLSTGVAKNIQYF. The chain carries TRBV7-3 and TRBJ2-4; TRBD1 agrees at 8 bases. The CDR3 loop spans 16 amino acids. Germline V gene sequence: CDR1 SGHTA, CDR2 FQGTGA. The trim removed 2 bases at V and 0 bases at J, leaving 3 bases unmatched.

Comments on this clonotype: One base away lies a much larger clone, so this may be a sequencing read error. The chain employs TRBV27 and TRBJ2-7; perhaps D is TRBD1 or TRBD2 (5 bases each). CDR1 MNHEY and CDR2 SMNVEV come from the germline V gene (reference sequence). The CDR3 totals 15 residues. V lost 4 bases and J lost 3, with 16 bases in between. The CDR3 loop is CASSWGIPGHYEQYF. CDR3 coding DNA: TGTGCCAGCAGTTGGGGCATACCGGGGCACTACGAGCAGTACTTC.

The J gene is TRBJ2-7, the V gene TRBV9; TRBD1 agrees at 8 bases. The CDR3 totals 16 residues. The trim removed 3 bases at V and 2 bases at J, leaving 10 bases unmatched. Per germline, CDR1 SGDLS and CDR2 YYNGEE. The CDR3 nucleotides read TGTGCCAGCAGCGACGATCCGGGGACAGGTACCTACGAGCAGTACTTC. Encoded protein: CASSDDPGTGTYEQYF.

This clonotype was observed at least ten times. The chain has TRBV20-1 and TRBJ1-1; D gene uncertain. Trimming took off 1 base at V and 1 base at J, with 7 bases between the two ends. The germline CDR1 and CDR2 sequences are DFQATT and SNEGSKA (reference sequence). This CDR3 is built from 13 residues. CDR3 amino acids: CSARAGPNTEAFF. In DNA, the CDR3 is TGCAGTGCTAGAGCCGGGCCGAACACTGAAGCTTTCTTT.

The rearrangement links TRBV12-3 or TRBV12-4 to TRBJ2-5; TRBD1 agrees at 7 bases. The CDR3 is 14 amino acids. The ends lost 6 bases at V and 7 bases at J; junction bases unmatched: 11. CDR3 in amino acids: CASSSRQGSVTQYF. The CDR3 DNA reads as TGTGCCAGCAGCTCCCGACAGGGTTCGGTGACCCAGTACTTC.

This clonotype was seen a few times. This chain connects TRBV28 to TRBJ2-6; 11 nucleotides line up with TRBD2. V was clipped by 10 bases and J by 0 bases; unmatched bases: 11. Germline V gene sequence: CDR1 MDHEN, CDR2 SYDVKM. CDR3 length: 18 residues. In DNA form, the CDR3 reads TGTGCCACAAAAGACAGACTAGCGGGGAGCTCTGGGGCCAACGTCCTGACTTTC. Protein: CATKDRLAGSSGANVLTF.

V gene TRBV27 combines with J gene TRBJ1-2; 11 bases map to TRBD1. The CDR3 extends over 14 amino acids. Per germline, CDR1 MNHEY and CDR2 SMNVEV (reference sequence). The V and J ends lost 4 bases and 7 bases, in that order; junction bases with no gene match: 5. The CDR3 DNA follows: TGTGCCAGCAGTTCGGGACAGGGGGTTCGTGGCTACACCTTC. This codes for CASSSGQGVRGYTF.

A few counts support this clonotype. The J gene is TRBJ2-2, the V gene TRBV14, with 9 bases lining up with TRBD2. Looked up from germline, CDR1 is SGHDN and CDR2 is FVKESK. V lost 0 bases, J lost 6 bases, and 8 bases stayed unmatched. CDR3 size: 17 residues. The CDR3 protein is CASSQDWGLALSGELFF. Written as DNA, the CDR3 is TGTGCCAGCAGCCAAGATTGGGGACTAGCATTATCCGGGGAGCTGTTTTTT.

This clonotype was counted only a few times. J is TRBJ2-1 and V is TRBV10-2; D may match TRBD1 or TRBD2 (6 bases each). Trimming pared 5 bases from V and 4 bases from J, leaving 9 bases between. The germline V gene has CDR1 WSHSY and CDR2 SAAADI. The CDR3 consists of 13 residues. As DNA, the CDR3 is TGCGCCAGCAGTCGGGGGCGGTACAATGAGCAGTTCTTC. Residues: CASSRGRYNEQFF.

This clonotype was seen a few times. This chain links TRBV11-2 with TRBJ2-2, with D maybe TRBD2 (5 bases). The V end was cut by 8 bases, the J end by 3 bases, with 13 bases between. The CDR3 sequence is 14 residues long. CDR1 and CDR2 (germline): SGHAT, FQNNGV. Here the CDR3 reads CASQSRAYTGELFF. The CDR3 nucleotides are TGTGCCAGCCAATCGAGGGCGTACACCGGGGAGCTGTTTTTT.

In its sample, this clonotype was seen many times. The genes are TRBV12-3 or TRBV12-4 and TRBJ2-4; D ambiguous. The V end was cut by 1 base, the J end by 12 bases, with 10 bases between. CDR3 size: 12 residues. The CDR3: CASSLGSASQYF. The CDR3 DNA sequence: TGTGCCAGCAGTTTAGGCTCGGCATCTCAGTACTTC.

At least ten counts were recorded for this clonotype. The CDR3 loop reads CASSSNRVGSNQPQHF. The DNA of the CDR3 is TGTGCCAGCAGTTCCAACAGGGTTGGCAGCAATCAGCCCCAGCATTTT. V and J are TRBV28 and TRBJ1-5, with D maybe TRBD1 (6 bases). Per germline, CDR1 MDHEN and CDR2 SYDVKM. V dropped 4 bases and J dropped 1 base, with 14 bases sitting between them. The CDR3 runs 16 residues. Complete variable domain (other parts from reference TRBV28 and TRBJ1-5): DVKVTQSSRYLVKRTGEKVFLECVQDMDHENMFWYRQDPGLGLRLIYFSYDVKMKEKGDIPEGYSVSREKKERFSLILESASTNQTSMYLCASSSNRVGSNQPQHFGDGTRLSIL.

This clonotype was recorded at least ten times. The rearrangement links TRBV27 to TRBJ1-2; 9 bases agree with TRBD1. There are 15 residues in the CDR3. Per germline, CDR1 MNHEY and CDR2 SMNVEV (reference sequence). V lost 0 bases to trimming and J lost 2 bases; unmatched junction nucleotides: 1. This CDR3 reads CASSLSGTGNYGYTF. The CDR3 DNA sequence: TGTGCCAGCAGTTTATCGGGGACAGGGAACTATGGCTACACCTTC.

The V call is TRBV7-8, the J call TRBJ2-3; TRBD2 is a possible D gene (6 bases). The V end was cut by 3 bases, the J end by 2 bases, with 12 bases between. The germline V gene encodes CDR1 SGHVS and CDR2 FQNEAQ. The CDR3 covers 15 residues. CDR3 in amino acids: CASSLTSSFTDTQYF. The CDR3 bases are TGTGCCAGCAGCTTGACTAGTAGTTTCACAGATACGCAGTATTTT.

This clonotype has a handful of counts. The gene calls are TRBV7-6 and TRBJ2-1; TRBD2 matches at 9 bases. V lost 5 bases, J lost 11 bases, and 10 bases stayed unmatched. Germline V gene data show CDR1 as SGHVS and CDR2 as FNYEAQ. CDR3 size: 14 residues. CDR3 sequence: CASSRERTSVKQFF. CDR3 nucleotides: TGTGCCAGCAGCCGAGAAAGGACTAGCGTAAAGCAGTTCTTC.

Written as DNA, the CDR3 is TGTGCCAGCAGCCCAGGGCGCGGGATGGACACCGGGGAGCTGTTTTTT. Translating gives CASSPGRGMDTGELFF. The chain combines TRBV7-3 with TRBJ2-2, with TRBD2 as a possible D gene (6 bases). V lost 5 bases, J lost 3 bases, and 16 bases lay in between. Germline values: CDR1 SGHTA, CDR2 FQGTGA. This CDR3 comprises 16 residues.

This clonotype was observed at least ten times. The V gene is TRBV28, the J gene TRBJ1-2, with D maybe TRBD1 (5 bases). V lost 5 bases, J lost 7 bases, and 17 bases lay in between. The CDR3 runs 14 residues. Germline CDR1 is MDHEN and CDR2 is SYDVKM. The CDR3 here is CASSPHEGRRGYTF. The CDR3 DNA reads as TGTGCCAGCAGTCCGCACGAGGGGCGTCGTGGCTACACCTTC.

This clonotype appeared many times. The chain carries TRBV24-1 and TRBJ2-5; D is possibly TRBD1 or TRBD2 (5 bases each). The CDR3 totals 15 residues. The germline CDR1 and CDR2 sequences are KGHDR and SFDVKD. V lost 4 bases and J lost 3, with 14 bases in between. Here the CDR3 DNA reads TGTGCCACCAGTGACAGCGGACACCTAAAAGAGACCCAGTACTTC. This translates into CATSDSGHLKETQYF.

This clonotype was recorded at least ten times. The J gene is TRBJ2-1, the V gene TRBV7-2; 10 nucleotides align to TRBD2. The CDR3 loop spans 16 amino acids. The germline gives CDR1 SGHTA, CDR2 FQGNSA. The V segment lost 6 bases and the J segment 7 bases; nucleotides outside the gene matches: 12. CDR3 sequence (DNA): TGTGCCAGCAGTCATGGGCTAGCGGGAGTGGGGAATGAGCAGTTCTTC. This sequence encodes CASSHGLAGVGNEQFF.

In this sample, this clonotype turned up a few times. The rearrangement uses TRBV11-2 and TRBJ2-7; TRBD1 aligns across 7 bases. The CDR3 loop spans 20 amino acids. V trimming: 1 base; J trimming: 0 bases; junction bases outside the gene matches: 18. Germline CDR1 and CDR2: SGHAT and FQNNGV. This chain's CDR3 is CASSLAPKTGKTGNSYEQYF. The CDR3 nucleotides read TGTGCCAGCAGCTTAGCCCCTAAGACAGGGAAAACTGGGAACTCCTACGAGCAGTACTTC.

V and J are TRBV4-1 and TRBJ1-5; 7 nucleotides line up with TRBD1. The V gene end was trimmed by 0 bases and the J gene end by 6 bases; junction bases not matched to a gene: 5. The CDR3 runs to 15 residues. In germline, CDR1 is MGHRA, CDR2 YSYEKL. CDR3: CASSQDRGRGQPQHF. CDR3 bases: TGCGCCAGCAGCCAAGATAGGGGGCGCGGTCAGCCCCAGCATTTT.

This clonotype came up many times. The chain has TRBV27 and TRBJ1-1; 8 bases align to TRBD1. V trimming: 0 bases; J trimming: 4 bases; junction bases outside the gene matches: 10. The CDR3 contains 17 residues. The germline V gene has CDR1 MNHEY and CDR2 SMNVEV (reference sequence). Here the CDR3 reads CASSLSRTGMGSTEAFF. The DNA for the CDR3 is TGTGCCAGCAGTTTATCGAGGACAGGGATGGGGAGCACTGAAGCTTTCTTT.

The sample holds many counts of this clonotype. The V call is TRBV6-2 or TRBV6-3, the J call TRBJ2-5; 7 bases map to TRBD1. The germline V gene has CDR1 MNHEY and CDR2 SVGEGT. V was clipped by 5 bases and J by 4 bases; unmatched bases: 13. The CDR3 spans 16 residues. CDR3 region: CASSVLGQALLETQYF. The CDR3 DNA follows: TGTGCCAGCAGTGTATTAGGACAGGCGCTATTAGAGACCCAGTACTTC.